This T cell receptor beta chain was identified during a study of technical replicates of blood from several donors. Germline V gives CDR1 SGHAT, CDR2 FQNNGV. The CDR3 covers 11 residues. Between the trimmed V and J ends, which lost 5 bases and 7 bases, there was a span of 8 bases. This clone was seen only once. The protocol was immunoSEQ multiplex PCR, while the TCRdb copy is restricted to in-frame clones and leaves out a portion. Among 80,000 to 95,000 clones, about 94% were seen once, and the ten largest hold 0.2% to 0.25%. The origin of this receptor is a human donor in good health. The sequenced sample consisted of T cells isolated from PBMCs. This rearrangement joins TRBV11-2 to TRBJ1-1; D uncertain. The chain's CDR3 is CASSASVEAFF. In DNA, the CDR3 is TGTGCCAGCAGCGCCTCAGTTGAAGCTTTCTTT.